This T cell receptor (beta chain) was observed in a study of T cell responses to AZD1222 COVID-19 vaccine. Whole-study findings and limits: Vaccine-related CD4 TCRs covered spike, predominating at 160-218 and 743-854. A rise in Spike-specific TCR breadth and depth followed two AZD1222 doses. Only after the peak T cell response were repertoires sampled.

The V end lost 2 bases, the J end lost 10 bases, and 6 bases lay between the germline ends. The V gene's germline CDR1 is KGHSH and CDR2 LQKENI. This CDR3 is 11 amino acids long. Libraries were prepared by immunoSEQ multiplex PCR; TCRdb keeps only in-frame clonotypes and omits some of them. Of about 89,000 clones listed, approximately 89% are singletons. Note on this clone: What it binds is not known.

The source of this sequence is an adult in good health. Material: peripheral blood, obtained on day 0 of MenACWY control vaccination. The chain employs TRBV18 and TRBJ2-1; D ambiguous. The CDR3 region is CASSPNREQFF. The CDR3, as DNA: TGTGCCAGCTCACCAAACCGGGAGCAGTTCTTC. Full variable domain (remainder filled in from reference TRBV18 and TRBJ2-1): NAGVMQNPRHLVRRRGQEARLRCSPMKGHSHVYWYRQLPEEGLKFMVYLQKENIIDESGMPKERFSAEFPKEGPSILRIQQVVRGDSAAYFCASSPNREQFFGPGTRLTVL.